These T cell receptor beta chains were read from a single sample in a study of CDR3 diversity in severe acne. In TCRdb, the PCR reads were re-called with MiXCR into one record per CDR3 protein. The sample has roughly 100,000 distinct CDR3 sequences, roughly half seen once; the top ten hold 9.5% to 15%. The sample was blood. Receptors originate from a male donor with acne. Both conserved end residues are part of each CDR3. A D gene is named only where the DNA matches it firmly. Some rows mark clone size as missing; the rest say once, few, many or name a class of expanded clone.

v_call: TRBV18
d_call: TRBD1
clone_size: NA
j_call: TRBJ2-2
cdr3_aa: CASSPDRSTGELFF
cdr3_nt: TGTGCCAGCTCACCGGACAGGAGCACCGGGGAGCTGTTTTTT

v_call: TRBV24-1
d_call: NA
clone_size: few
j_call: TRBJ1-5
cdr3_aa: CATSDWDQGQPQHF
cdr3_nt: TGTGCCACCAGTGATTGGGATCAGGGCCAGCCCCAGCATTTT

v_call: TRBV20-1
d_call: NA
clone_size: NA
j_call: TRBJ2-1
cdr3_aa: CSARRGGGRSYKEQFF
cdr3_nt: TGCAGTGCTAGAAGAGGGGGGGGGCGCTCCTACAAGGAGCAGTTCTTC

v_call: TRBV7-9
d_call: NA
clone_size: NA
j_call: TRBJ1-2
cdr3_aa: CASSTGTATGYTF
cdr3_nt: TGTGCCAGCAGCACCGGGACCGCCACTGGCTACACCTTC

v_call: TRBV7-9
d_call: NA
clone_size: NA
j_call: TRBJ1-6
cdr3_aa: CASSLPPGVDSPLHF
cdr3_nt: TGTGCCAGCAGCTTACCCCCCGGGGTCGATTCACCCCTCCACTTT

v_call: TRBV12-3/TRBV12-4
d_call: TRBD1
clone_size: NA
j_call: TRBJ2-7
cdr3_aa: CASSPRDSYEQYF
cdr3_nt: TGTGCCAGCAGTCCCCGGGACAGCTACGAGCAGTACTTC

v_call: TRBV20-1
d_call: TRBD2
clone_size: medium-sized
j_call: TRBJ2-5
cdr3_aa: CSATTGGVQETQYF
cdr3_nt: TGCAGTGCCACGACTGGGGGGGTCCAAGAGACCCAGTACTTC

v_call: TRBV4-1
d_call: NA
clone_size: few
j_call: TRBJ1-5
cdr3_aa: CASSQDNSNQPQHF
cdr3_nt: TGTGCCAGCAGCCAAGATAACAGCAATCAGCCCCAGCATTTT

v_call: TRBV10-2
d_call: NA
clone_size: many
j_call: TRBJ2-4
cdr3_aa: CASSEGGAKNIQYF
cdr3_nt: TGCGCCAGCAGTGAAGGTGGAGCCAAAAACATTCAGTACTTC

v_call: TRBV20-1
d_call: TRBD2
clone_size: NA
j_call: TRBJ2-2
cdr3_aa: CSASSGTSGGELFF
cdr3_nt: TGCAGTGCAAGTAGCGGGACTAGTGGCGGGGAGCTGTTTTTT

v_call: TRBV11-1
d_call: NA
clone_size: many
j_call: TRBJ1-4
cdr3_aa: CASSLKPRKLFF
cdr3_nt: TGTGCCAGCAGCTTGAAGCCGAGAAAACTGTTTTTT

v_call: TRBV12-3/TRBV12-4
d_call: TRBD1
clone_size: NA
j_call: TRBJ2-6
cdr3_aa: CASSSRQGAGANVLTF
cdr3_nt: TGTGCCAGCAGTTCACGACAGGGGGCTGGGGCCAACGTCCTGACTTTC

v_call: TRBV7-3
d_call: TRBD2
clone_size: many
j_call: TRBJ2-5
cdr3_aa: CASSLTGRGSDETQYF
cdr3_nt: TGTGCCAGCAGTCTAACGGGTCGCGGGAGCGACGAGACCCAGTACTTC

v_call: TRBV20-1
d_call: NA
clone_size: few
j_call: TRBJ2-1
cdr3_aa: CSASDGYNEQFF
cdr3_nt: TGCAGTGCTAGTGACGGGTACAATGAGCAGTTCTTC

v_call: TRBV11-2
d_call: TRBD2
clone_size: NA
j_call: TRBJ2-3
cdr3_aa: CASSLDESGSSTDTQYF
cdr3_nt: TGTGCCAGCAGCTTAGATGAGAGCGGGAGCAGCACAGATACGCAGTATTTT

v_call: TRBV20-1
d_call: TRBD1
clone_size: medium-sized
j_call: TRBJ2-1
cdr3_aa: CSARLPGTGGSYNEQFF
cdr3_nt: TGCAGTGCTAGATTACCCGGGACAGGCGGTTCCTACAATGAGCAGTTCTTC

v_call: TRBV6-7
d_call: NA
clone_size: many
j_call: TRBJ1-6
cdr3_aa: CASSYSIGSLYNSPLHF
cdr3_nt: TGTGCCAGCAGTTACTCGATAGGATCACTATATAATTCACCCCTCCACTTT

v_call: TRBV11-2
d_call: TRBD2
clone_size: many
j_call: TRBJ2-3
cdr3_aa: CASSSGGAGTDTQYF
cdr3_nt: TGTGCCAGCAGCTCCGGGGGGGCCGGCACAGATACGCAGTATTTT

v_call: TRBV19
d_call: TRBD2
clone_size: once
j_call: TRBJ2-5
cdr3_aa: CATGLAGEGVGTQYF
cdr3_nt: TGTGCCACCGGACTAGCGGGAGAAGGAGTCGGGACCCAGTACTTC

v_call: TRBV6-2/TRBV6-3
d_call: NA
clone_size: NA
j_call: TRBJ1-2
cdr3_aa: CASRTSGYEQFFGEANYGYTF
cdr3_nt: NA

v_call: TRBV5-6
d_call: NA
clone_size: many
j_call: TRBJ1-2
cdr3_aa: CASRRQDYGYTF
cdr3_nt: TGTGCCAGCAGACGACAGGACTATGGCTACACCTTC

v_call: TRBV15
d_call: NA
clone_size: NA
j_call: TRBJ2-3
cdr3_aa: CATSRDALTQYF
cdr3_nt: TGTGCCACCAGCAGAGATGCCCTGACCCAGTATTTT

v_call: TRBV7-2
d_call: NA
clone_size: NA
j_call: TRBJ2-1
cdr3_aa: CASSFEKRGEQFF
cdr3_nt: TGTGCCAGCAGCTTCGAAAAGAGGGGGGAGCAGTTCTTC

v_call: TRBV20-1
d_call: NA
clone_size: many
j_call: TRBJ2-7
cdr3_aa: CSARDTGQLYEQYF
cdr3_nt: TGCAGTGCTAGAGATACCGGACAGCTCTACGAGCAGTACTTC

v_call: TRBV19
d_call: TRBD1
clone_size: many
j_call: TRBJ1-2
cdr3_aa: CASSIGTDGYTF
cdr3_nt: TGTGCCAGTAGTATCGGGACAGATGGCTACACCTTC

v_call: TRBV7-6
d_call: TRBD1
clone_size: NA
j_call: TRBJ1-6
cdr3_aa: CASSRPGTGGLTLHF
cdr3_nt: TGTGCCAGCAGCCGCCCCGGGACAGGGGGCCTAACCCTCCACTTT